This TCR beta chain was recovered during a study of blood T cell repertoires in COVID-19. Method: immunoSEQ multiplex PCR; TCRdb's copy keeps in-frame clones and lacks some. The table records over 200,000 clones, 80% to 85% of them present only once. The CDR3 extends over 14 amino acids. V gave up 7 bases and J gave up 4 bases; unmatched junction bases: 6. From germline, CDR1 is MNHEY and CDR2 SVGAGI. Specimen: PBMCs or T cells enriched from blood (not recorded which). This receptor was obtained from a woman in her 40s who had recovered from COVID-19. The chain carries TRBV6-5 and TRBJ1-2; TRBD1 matches 10 bases. The CDR3, as DNA: TGTGCCAGCATTGCGGGACAGGGGCTCTATGGCTACACCTTC. Protein: CASIAGQGLYGYTF.